This T cell receptor (beta chain) was identified in a study of T cell repertoires in aging, cancer and after chemotherapy. Study-wide results and limits: Lymphoid organ infiltration in hematological cancer patients may impair thymic emigration or peripheral T cell expansion.

J gave up 5 bases and V 7 bases, and 10 bases lay outside the gene matches. The CDR3 covers 14 residues. CDR1 and CDR2 (germline): DFQATT, SNEGSKA (reference sequence). The template was genomic DNA from peripheral blood, not RNA. Rearranged V-D-J TRB sequences were amplified with a mixed TRB-A/B primer pool. A single record per CDR3 protein comes from TCRdb applying MiXCR to the multiplex PCR reads. The repertoire holds about 6,600 distinct CDR3 sequences, with about 30% as singletons. With respect to this clonotype: As yet, its antigen is unknown.

The sample was blood. J is TRBJ2-5 and V is TRBV20-1, with TRBD2 matching over 10 bases. This sequence originates from a human donor with a blood cancer. The donor label of this sample is uncertain. The CDR3 protein is CSVARAGGLETQYF. The DNA of the CDR3 is TGCAGTGTCGCTAGAGCGGGGGGGCTGGAGACCCAGTACTTC.